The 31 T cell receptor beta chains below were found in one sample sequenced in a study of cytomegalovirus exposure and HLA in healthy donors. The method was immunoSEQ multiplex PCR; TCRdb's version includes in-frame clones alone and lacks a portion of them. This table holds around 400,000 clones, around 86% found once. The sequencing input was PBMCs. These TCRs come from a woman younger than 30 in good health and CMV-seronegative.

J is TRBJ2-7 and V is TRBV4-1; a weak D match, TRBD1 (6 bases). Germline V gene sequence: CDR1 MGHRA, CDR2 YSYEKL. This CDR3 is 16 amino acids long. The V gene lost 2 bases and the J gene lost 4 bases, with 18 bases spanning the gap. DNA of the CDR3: TGCGCCAGCAGCCAACGACAGGCCGATAAACCTTACGAGCAGTACTTC. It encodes CASSQRQADKPYEQYF.

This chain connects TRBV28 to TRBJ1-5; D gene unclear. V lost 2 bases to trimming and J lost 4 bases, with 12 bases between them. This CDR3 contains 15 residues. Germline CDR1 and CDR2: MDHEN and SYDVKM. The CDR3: CASSLSGALNQPQHF. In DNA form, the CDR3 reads TGTGCCAGCAGTTTAAGCGGCGCGCTTAATCAGCCCCAGCATTTT.

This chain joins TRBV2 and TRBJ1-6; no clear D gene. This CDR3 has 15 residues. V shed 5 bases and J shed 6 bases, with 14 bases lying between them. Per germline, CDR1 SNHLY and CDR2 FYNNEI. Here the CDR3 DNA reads TGTGCCAGCAGTCCTCAGATCCTGGCTAATTCACCCCTCCACTTT. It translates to CASSPQILANSPLHF.

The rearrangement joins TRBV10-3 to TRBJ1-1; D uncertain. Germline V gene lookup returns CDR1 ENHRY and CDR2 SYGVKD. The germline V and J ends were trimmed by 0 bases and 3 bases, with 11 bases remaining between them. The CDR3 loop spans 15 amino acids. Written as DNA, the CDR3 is TGTGCCATCAGTGAGTCGGGCGGGATCCACACTGAAGCTTTCTTT. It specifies CAISESGGIHTEAFF.

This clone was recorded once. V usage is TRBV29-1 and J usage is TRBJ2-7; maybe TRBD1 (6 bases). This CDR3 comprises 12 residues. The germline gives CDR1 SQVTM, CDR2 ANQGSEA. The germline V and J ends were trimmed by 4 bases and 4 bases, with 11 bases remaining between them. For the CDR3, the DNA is TGCAGCGTTGTGAGCAGGGGTTACGAGCAGTACTTC. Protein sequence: CSVVSRGYEQYF.

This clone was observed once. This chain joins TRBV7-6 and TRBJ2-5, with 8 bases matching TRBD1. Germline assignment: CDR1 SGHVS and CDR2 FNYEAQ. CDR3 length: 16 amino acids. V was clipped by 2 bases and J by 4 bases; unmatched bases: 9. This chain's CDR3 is CASSLFQGAGRETQYF. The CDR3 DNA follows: TGTGCCAGCAGCTTATTTCAGGGGGCGGGTCGAGAGACCCAGTACTTC.

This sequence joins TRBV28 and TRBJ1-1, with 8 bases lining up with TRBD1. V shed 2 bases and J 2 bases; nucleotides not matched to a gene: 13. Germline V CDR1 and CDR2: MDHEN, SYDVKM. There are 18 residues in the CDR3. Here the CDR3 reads CASSLVSDRVTSNTEAFF. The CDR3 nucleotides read TGTGCCAGCAGTTTAGTGTCGGACAGGGTGACCAGTAACACTGAAGCTTTCTTT.

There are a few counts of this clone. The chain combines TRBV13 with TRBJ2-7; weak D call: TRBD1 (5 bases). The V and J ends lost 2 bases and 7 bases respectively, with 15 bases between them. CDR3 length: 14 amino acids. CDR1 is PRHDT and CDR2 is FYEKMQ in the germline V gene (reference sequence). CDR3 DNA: TGTGCCAGCAGCTTATCTGCAGGGATGAGGGAGCAGTACTTC. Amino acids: CASSLSAGMREQYF.

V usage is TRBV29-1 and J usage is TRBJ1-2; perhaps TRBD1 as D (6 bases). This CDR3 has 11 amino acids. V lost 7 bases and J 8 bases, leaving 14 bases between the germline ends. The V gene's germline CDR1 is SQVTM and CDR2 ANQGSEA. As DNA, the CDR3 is TGCAGCGCTGGACAGCGTGGGGGCTACACCTTC. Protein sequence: CSAGQRGGYTF.

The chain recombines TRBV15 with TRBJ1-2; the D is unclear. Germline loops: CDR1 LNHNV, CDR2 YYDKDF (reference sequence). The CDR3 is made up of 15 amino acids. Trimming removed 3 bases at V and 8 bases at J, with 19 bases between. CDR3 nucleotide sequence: TGTGCCACCAGCAGCTCACAGAGGGTCACACGGGGCTACACCTTC. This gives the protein CATSSSQRVTRGYTF.

The chain's CDR3 is CASRTSGYEQYF. CDR3 coding DNA: TGTGCCAGCAGGACTAGCGGCTACGAGCAGTACTTC. The chain recombines TRBV2 with TRBJ2-7; 9 bases fit TRBD2. This CDR3 comprises 12 residues. The V segment lost 6 bases and the J segment 3 bases; nucleotides outside the gene matches: 0. CDR1 SNHLY and CDR2 FYNNEI come from the germline V gene.

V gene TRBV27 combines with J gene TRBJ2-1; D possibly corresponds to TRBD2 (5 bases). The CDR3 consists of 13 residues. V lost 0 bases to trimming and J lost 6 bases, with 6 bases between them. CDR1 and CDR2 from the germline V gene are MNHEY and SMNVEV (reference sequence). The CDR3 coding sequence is TGTGCCAGCAGTTTATCTAGCGCCAATGAGCAGTTCTTC. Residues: CASSLSSANEQFF.

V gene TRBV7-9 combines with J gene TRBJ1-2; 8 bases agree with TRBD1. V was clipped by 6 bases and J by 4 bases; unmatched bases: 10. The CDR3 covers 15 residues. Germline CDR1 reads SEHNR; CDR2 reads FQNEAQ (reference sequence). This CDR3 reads CASRITGGSSYGYTF. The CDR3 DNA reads TGTGCCAGCAGGATAACAGGGGGAAGTAGCTATGGCTACACCTTC.

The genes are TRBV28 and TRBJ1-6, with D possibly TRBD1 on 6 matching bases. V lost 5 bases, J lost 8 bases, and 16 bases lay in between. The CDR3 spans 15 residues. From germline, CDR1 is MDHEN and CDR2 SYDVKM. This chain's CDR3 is CASSMTGSFYSPLHF. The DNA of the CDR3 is TGTGCCAGCAGTATGACAGGATCCTTTTATTCACCCCTCCACTTT.

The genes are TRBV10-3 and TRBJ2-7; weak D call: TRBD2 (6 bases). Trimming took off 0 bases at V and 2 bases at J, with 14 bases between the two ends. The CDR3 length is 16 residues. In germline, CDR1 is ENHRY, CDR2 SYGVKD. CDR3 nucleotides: TGTGCCATCAGTGAGTCAGGACGGGGAGGCACCTACGAGCAGTACTTC. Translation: CAISESGRGGTYEQYF.

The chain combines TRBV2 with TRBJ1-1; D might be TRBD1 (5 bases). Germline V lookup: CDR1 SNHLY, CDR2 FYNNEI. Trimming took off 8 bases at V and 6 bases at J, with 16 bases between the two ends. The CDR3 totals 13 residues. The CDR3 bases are TGTGCCAGCCAGCAGGAGGGGTACGCTGAAGCTTTCTTT. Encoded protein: CASQQEGYAEAFF.

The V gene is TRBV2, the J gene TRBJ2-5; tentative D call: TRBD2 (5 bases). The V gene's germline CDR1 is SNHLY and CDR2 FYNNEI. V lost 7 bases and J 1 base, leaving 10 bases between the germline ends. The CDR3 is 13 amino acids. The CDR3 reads CASKRRGQETQYF. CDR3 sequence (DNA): TGTGCCAGCAAACGCCGGGGCCAAGAGACCCAGTACTTC.

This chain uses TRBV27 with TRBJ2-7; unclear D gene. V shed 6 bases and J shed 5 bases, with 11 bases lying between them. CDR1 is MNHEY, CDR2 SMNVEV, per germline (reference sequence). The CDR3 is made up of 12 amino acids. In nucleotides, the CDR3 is TGTGCCAGCAGATCCACCTATCACGAGCAGTACTTC. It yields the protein CASRSTYHEQYF.

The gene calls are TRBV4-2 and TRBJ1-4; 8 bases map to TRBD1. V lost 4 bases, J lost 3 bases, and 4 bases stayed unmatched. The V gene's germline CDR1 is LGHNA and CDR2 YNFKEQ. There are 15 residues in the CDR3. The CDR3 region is CASSPYRGANEKLFF. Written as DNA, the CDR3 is TGTGCCAGCAGCCCGTACAGGGGGGCTAATGAAAAACTGTTTTTT.

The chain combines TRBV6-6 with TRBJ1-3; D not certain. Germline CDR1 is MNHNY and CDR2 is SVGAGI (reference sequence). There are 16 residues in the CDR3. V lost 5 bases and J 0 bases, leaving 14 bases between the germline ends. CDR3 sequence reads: CASSVASRSSGNTIYF. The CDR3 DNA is TGTGCCAGCAGTGTGGCGAGCAGGTCCTCTGGAAACACCATATATTTT.

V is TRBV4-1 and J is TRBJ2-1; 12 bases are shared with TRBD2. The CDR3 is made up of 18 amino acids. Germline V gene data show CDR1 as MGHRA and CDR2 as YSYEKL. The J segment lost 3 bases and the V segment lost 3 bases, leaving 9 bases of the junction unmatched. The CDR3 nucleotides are TGCGCCAGCAGCCAGGCCTATCCGGGACTAGCGGGCTACAATGAGCAGTTCTTC. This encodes CASSQAYPGLAGYNEQFF.

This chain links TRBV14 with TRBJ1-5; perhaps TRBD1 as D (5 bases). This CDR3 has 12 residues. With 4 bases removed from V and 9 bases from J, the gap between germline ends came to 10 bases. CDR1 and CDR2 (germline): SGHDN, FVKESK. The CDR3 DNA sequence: TGTGCCAGCAGCCGGGACTTCGGGCCCCAGCATTTT. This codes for CASSRDFGPQHF. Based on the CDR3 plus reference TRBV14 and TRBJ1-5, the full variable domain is EAGVTQFPSHSVIEKGQTVTLRCDPISGHDNLYWYRRVMGKEIKFLLHFVKESKQDESGMPNNRFLAERTGGTYSTLKVQPAELEDSGVYFCASSRDFGPQHFGDGTRLSIL.

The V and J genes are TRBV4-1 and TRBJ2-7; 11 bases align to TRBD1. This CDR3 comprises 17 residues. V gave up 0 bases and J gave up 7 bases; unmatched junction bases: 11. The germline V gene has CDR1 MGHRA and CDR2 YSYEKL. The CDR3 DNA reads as TGCGCCAGCAGCCAAGATTCCACGGGACAGGGGGTTTGGGAGCAGTACTTC. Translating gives CASSQDSTGQGVWEQYF.

The CDR3 loop is CASSLLTGEQYF. CDR3 DNA: TGTGCCAGCAGCTTACTTACGGGCGAGCAGTACTTC. V and J are TRBV13 and TRBJ2-7; no definite D call. CDR3 length: 12 residues. V dropped 2 bases and J dropped 6 bases, with 8 bases sitting between them. The germline gives CDR1 PRHDT, CDR2 FYEKMQ (reference sequence).

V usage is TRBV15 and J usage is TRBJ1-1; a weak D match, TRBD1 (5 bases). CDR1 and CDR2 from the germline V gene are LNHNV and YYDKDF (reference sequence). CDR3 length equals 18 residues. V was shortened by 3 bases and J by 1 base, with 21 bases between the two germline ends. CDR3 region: CATSSFPPGSGANTEAFF. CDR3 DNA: TGTGCCACCAGCAGTTTCCCCCCAGGGTCGGGAGCGAACACTGAAGCTTTCTTT. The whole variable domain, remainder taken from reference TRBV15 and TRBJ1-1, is DAMVIQNPRYQVTQFGKPVTLSCSQTLNHNVMYWYQQKSSQAPKLLFHYYDKDFNNEADTPDNFQSRRPNTSFCFLDIRSPGLGDTAMYLCATSSFPPGSGANTEAFFGQGTRLTVV.

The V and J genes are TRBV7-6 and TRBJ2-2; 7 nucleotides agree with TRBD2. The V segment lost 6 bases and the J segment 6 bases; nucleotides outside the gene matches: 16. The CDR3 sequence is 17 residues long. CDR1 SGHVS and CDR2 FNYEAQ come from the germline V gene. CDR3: CASSPTAGEGLAGELFF. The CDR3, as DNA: TGTGCCAGCAGTCCCACGGCGGGGGAGGGCCTGGCCGGGGAGCTGTTTTTT.

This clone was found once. The chain's CDR3 is CAIRQGAGYNEQFF. The CDR3 nucleotides are TGTGCCATCAGGCAGGGGGCAGGTTACAATGAGCAGTTCTTC. The chain uses TRBV10-3 and TRBJ2-1; TRBD1 matches at 8 bases. Germline CDR1 reads ENHRY; CDR2 reads SYGVKD. The CDR3 consists of 14 residues. The V segment lost 6 bases and the J segment 4 bases; nucleotides outside the gene matches: 5.

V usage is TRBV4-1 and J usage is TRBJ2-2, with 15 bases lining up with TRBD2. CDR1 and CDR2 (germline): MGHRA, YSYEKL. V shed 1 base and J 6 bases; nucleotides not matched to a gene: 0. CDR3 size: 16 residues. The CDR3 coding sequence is TGCGCCAGCAGCCAAGGGACTAGCGGGAGGGCCGGGGAGCTGTTTTTT. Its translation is CASSQGTSGRAGELFF.

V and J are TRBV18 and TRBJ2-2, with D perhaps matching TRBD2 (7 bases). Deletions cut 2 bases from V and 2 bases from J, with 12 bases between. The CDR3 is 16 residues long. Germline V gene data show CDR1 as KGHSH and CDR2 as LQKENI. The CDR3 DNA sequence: TGTGCCAGCTCACCAACGGGGGGCTACAACACCGGGGAGCTGTTTTTT. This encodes CASSPTGGYNTGELFF.

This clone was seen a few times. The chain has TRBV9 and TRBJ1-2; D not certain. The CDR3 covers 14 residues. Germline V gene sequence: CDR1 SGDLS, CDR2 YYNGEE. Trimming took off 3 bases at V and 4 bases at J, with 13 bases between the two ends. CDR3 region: CASSANAGIYGYTF. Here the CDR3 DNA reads TGTGCCAGCAGCGCAAACGCCGGTATCTATGGCTACACCTTC.

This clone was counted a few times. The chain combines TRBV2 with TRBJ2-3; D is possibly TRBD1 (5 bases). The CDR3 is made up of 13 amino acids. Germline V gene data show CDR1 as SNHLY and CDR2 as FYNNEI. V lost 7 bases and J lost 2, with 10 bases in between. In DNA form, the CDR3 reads TGTGCCAGCAAAAGACAGCCCACAGATACGCAGTATTTT. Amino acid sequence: CASKRQPTDTQYF.